This T cell receptor (beta chain) was obtained from a study of CD8 T cell repertoires and HIV-1 epitope variants. About the research overall: Each of Twenty-five Gag and Nef epitope peptides stimulated a separate culture. Controls were a CMV, EBV and flu pool, Ebola AY9, and no peptide. Epitopes were three Gag families plus Nef HW9 and YT9. The study, taken as a whole, reports: Nef KF9 drew about 5 clonotypes and HW9 one, without TAALDMSHF responses.

Trimming removed 4 bases from V and 10 bases from J; junction bases left unmatched: 13. Germline lookup yields CDR1 SGHAT and CDR2 FQDESV (reference sequence). This CDR3 comprises 15 residues. As concerns this clone: What it binds is unknown.

Libraries were prepared by immunoSEQ multiplex PCR; TCRdb keeps only in-frame clonotypes and omits some of them. The sample contains 2,500 to 3,000 clones, approximately 71% of which appear only once. Sequenced material: cultured CD8+ T cells derived from PBMCs. V and J are TRBV11-1 and TRBJ2-1, with 7 bases that match TRBD1. The clonotype comes from a male donor with HIV. DNA of the CDR3: TGTGCCAGCAGCTCTATAATCAAACAGGGGAAAGAGCAGTTCTTC. Protein: CASSSIIKQGKEQFF.